The present entry profiles one TCR beta chain with its context. Its specificity is unknown. Assay: immunoSEQ multiplex PCR; the TCRdb copy retains only in-frame clones and omits some. Of around 150,000 clones in the sample, approximately 89% were seen once. The data belong to a study of T cell responses to AZD1222 COVID-19 vaccine. Regarding the study as a whole: At baseline, just five to seven AZD1222 recipients tested seropositive. Across spike, vaccine-associated CD4 TCRs were found, dominant at 160-218 and 743-854.

Specimen: peripheral blood, collected on day 0 of AZD1222 vaccination. The clonotype was recovered from an adult in good health.

In DNA form, the CDR3 reads TGTGCCAGCAGCCGACCTTCGGGGGGGAACACTGAAGCTTTCTTT. It encodes CASSRPSGGNTEAFF. This sequence joins TRBV6-5 and TRBJ1-1; TRBD1 is a possible D gene (5 bases). This CDR3 is 15 amino acids long. The germline V gene encodes CDR1 MNHEY and CDR2 SVGAGI. The V end was cut by 6 bases, the J end by 1 base, with 15 bases between.